A selection of T cell receptor beta chains follows, all from one sample in a study of blood T cell repertoires in COVID-19. Measured with immunoSEQ multiplex PCR; TCRdb has only the in-frame clones, and not every one. Of 120,000 to 150,000 clones listed, 84% are singletons. The sample taken for sequencing was peripheral blood. The receptors were gathered from a human donor in a cohort sampled during active COVID-19. Each CDR3 is given with its conserved first and last residue. The D gene is left open where the match is weak. Expanded clones get a size class; other rows say once, few or many, or leave the size out.

TRBD2,TRBJ2-5,TRBV5-4,NA,TGTGCCAGCAGCTTGGCCGGGACTAGCACAGAGACCCAGTACTTC,CASSLAGTSTETQYF
TRBD1,TRBJ1-1,TRBV30,NA,TGTGCCTGGAGTGCCCGAACAGGGGAAAACACTGAAGCTTTCTTT,CAWSARTGENTEAFF
TRBD2,TRBJ2-5,TRBV6-1,NA,TGTGCCAGCAGTGAATGGAGCGGGGTGGAGACCCAGTACTTC,CASSEWSGVETQYF
TRBD2,TRBJ2-1,TRBV9,NA,TGTGCCAGCAGCGTACAAGCGGGGGCGGGCAATGAGCAGTTCTTC,CASSVQAGAGNEQFF
NA,TRBJ1-6,TRBV3-1/TRBV3-2,once,TGTGCCAGCAGCCAAGAAACGGTTAATTCACCCCTCCACTTT,CASSQETVNSPLHF
TRBD2,TRBJ2-3,TRBV5-1,NA,TGCGCCAGCAGCCGTCGACTAGCGGGGAACACAGATACGCAGTATTTT,CASSRRLAGNTDTQYF
NA,TRBJ1-4,TRBV10-3,NA,TGTGCCATCAGTGAGCGGCAGGGGAATGAAAAACTGTTTTTT,CAISERQGNEKLFF
NA,TRBJ1-4,TRBV5-4,NA,TGTGCCAGCAGCCCGGACAGAGAAAAACTGTTTTTT,CASSPDREKLFF
TRBD2,TRBJ2-3,TRBV2,NA,TGTGCCAGCAGTGAACTCGGGACGGGGGGGCTTACAGATACGCAGTATTTT,CASSELGTGGLTDTQYF
TRBD1,TRBJ2-2,TRBV5-4,NA,TGTGCCAGCAGCCGCGAATCAGGGGGCAACACCGGGGAGCTGTTTTTT,CASSRESGGNTGELFF
NA,TRBJ1-2,TRBV28,once,TGTGCCACCCTCTACCCGTTCAACTATGGCTACACCTTC,CATLYPFNYGYTF
TRBD1,TRBJ1-2,TRBV2,NA,TGTGCCAGCAGTCAGGCGACAGGGCCTAACTATGGCTACACCTTC,CASSQATGPNYGYTF
TRBD1,TRBJ1-4,TRBV29-1,NA,TGCAGCGTTCTCGGACAGGGAGGTGAAAAACTGTTTTTT,CSVLGQGGEKLFF
NA,TRBJ2-1,TRBV2,NA,TGTGCCAGCAGGAATACACGACAGTCCAATGAGCAGTTCTTC,CASRNTRQSNEQFF
NA,TRBJ2-1,TRBV7-9,NA,TGTGCCAGCAGCCGAATCAGGGATGAGCAGTTCTTC,CASSRIRDEQFF
NA,TRBJ2-2,TRBV30,NA,TGTGCCTGGAGTGTCCAGCGGAGTAACGCGAACACCGGGGAGCTGTTTTTT,CAWSVQRSNANTGELFF
TRBD2,TRBJ2-3,TRBV6-5,NA,TGTGCCAGCAGTCCCTCCCGGGAGGGGGAAGATACGCAGTATTTT,CASSPSREGEDTQYF
TRBD1,TRBJ1-5,TRBV3-1/TRBV3-2,NA,TGTGCCAGCAGCCTTGGGACAGGCCACAATCAGCCCCAGCATTTT,CASSLGTGHNQPQHF
TRBD2,TRBJ2-2,TRBV4-2,NA,TGTGCCAGCAGCCCCCGGGGTAGCGGGGACAACTCGAACACCGGGGAGCTGTTTTTT,CASSPRGSGDNSNTGELFF
NA,TRBJ1-5,TRBV19,NA,TGTGCCAGTAGCAAAGACAGGTTACAGCCCCAGCATTTT,CASSKDRLQPQHF
NA,TRBJ2-2,TRBV4-1,NA,TGCGCCAGCAGCCCCCGTACTGGCGGGGAGCTGTTTTTT,CASSPRTGGELFF
TRBD2,TRBJ2-1,TRBV11-3,once,TGTGCCAGCAGCTTACACAGCGGGGGGGCAGCCAATGAGCAGTTCTTC,CASSLHSGGAANEQFF
TRBD1,TRBJ1-1,TRBV19,once,TGTGCCAGTAGGACCCCGGGACAGGGAAGAACTGAAGCTTTCTTT,CASRTPGQGRTEAFF
NA,TRBJ2-4,TRBV7-2,once,TGTGCCAGCAGCGCCTCGACAGAAATTCAGTACTTC,CASSASTEIQYF
TRBD1,TRBJ1-1,TRBV6-6,NA,TGTGCCAGCAGTTTCCGGGACAGTAACACTGAAGCTTTCTTT,CASSFRDSNTEAFF
NA,TRBJ1-5,TRBV30,NA,TGTGCCTGGAGTGGGGGGCTTGTGGATCAGCCCCAGCATTTT,CAWSGGLVDQPQHF
TRBD2,TRBJ2-1,TRBV6-5,NA,TGTGCCAGCAATGCACTAGCGGGGGCTGAGCAGTTCTTC,CASNALAGAEQFF
TRBD1,TRBJ1-4,TRBV29-1,NA,TGCAGCGGTACCGGGACAGGCGGCGAAAAACTGTTTTTT,CSGTGTGGEKLFF
NA,TRBJ1-3,TRBV10-3,NA,TGTGCCATCAGTGGACAGGCGCGCTCTGGAAACACCATATATTTT,CAISGQARSGNTIYF
NA,TRBJ1-3,TRBV5-5,NA,TGTGCCAGCAGCTTGGCTATCTCTGGAAACACCATATATTTT,CASSLAISGNTIYF
TRBD2,TRBJ2-1,TRBV29-1,NA,TGCAGCGTTGCATTACTAGCGGGACGGGATGAGCAGTTCTTC,CSVALLAGRDEQFF
TRBD2,TRBJ2-1,TRBV20-1,NA,TGCAGTGCTAGTGCTACTTCCGGGACTAGGTACAATGAGCAGTTCTTC,CSASATSGTRYNEQFF
NA,TRBJ1-1,TRBV3-1/TRBV3-2,few,TGTGCCAGCAGCCAAGAACGCGGAGGAGCTTTCTTT,CASSQERGGAFF
TRBD1,TRBJ1-1,TRBV10-3,NA,TGTGCCATCAGAGAACAGGGGGCCACTGAAGCTTTCTTT,CAIREQGATEAFF
NA,TRBJ2-6,TRBV19,NA,TGTGCCAGTAGTATAGCCTCAGCGGCTGGGGCCAACGTCCTGACTTTC,CASSIASAAGANVLTF
NA,TRBJ1-1,TRBV7-3,once,TGTGCCAGCAGCTTATCTGGGGCCACTGAAGCTTTCTTT,CASSLSGATEAFF
TRBD2,TRBJ2-3,TRBV19,NA,TGTGCCAGTAGTATATTAGCGGGAGGCACAGATACGCAGTATTTT,CASSILAGGTDTQYF
TRBD1,TRBJ1-4,TRBV5-5,NA,TGTGCCAGCAGCCCGGGACAGGGTCGGGAAAAACTGTTTTTT,CASSPGQGREKLFF
NA,TRBJ2-3,TRBV27,once,TGTGCCAGCAGTCCCAGGGCCTCTAGCACAGATACGCAGTATTTT,CASSPRASSTDTQYF
TRBD2,TRBJ2-7,TRBV7-8,NA,TGTGCCAGCAGCCGTACCTCAGCGGGGGGGTCTTACGAGCAGTACTTC,CASSRTSAGGSYEQYF
TRBD2,TRBJ2-2,TRBV5-1,few,TGCGCCAGCAGCTTTACCGGGACTAGCGGGAGCGGGGAGCTGTTTTTT,CASSFTGTSGSGELFF
TRBD1,TRBJ2-5,TRBV4-1,NA,TGCGCCAGCAGCCAAGGACAGGGGAACCAAGAGACCCAGTACTTC,CASSQGQGNQETQYF
TRBD2,TRBJ2-1,TRBV6-1,NA,TGTGCCAGCAGCGAAGCTATACTAGCGGGGAACAATGAGCAGTTCTTC,CASSEAILAGNNEQFF
NA,TRBJ1-2,TRBV7-8,NA,TGTGCCACAATCCTAAAAAGGGGGGGCTACACCTTC,CATILKRGGYTF
NA,TRBJ2-7,TRBV5-1,NA,TGCGCCAGCAGCTTGGTAGCAGCGGAGTCCACCGGGGAGCAGTACTTC,CASSLVAAESTGEQYF